This entry lists 21 T cell receptor beta chains sequenced from one sample in a study of blood T cell repertoires in COVID-19. Measured with immunoSEQ multiplex PCR; TCRdb has only the in-frame clones, and not every one. The profile shows about 94,000 clones, about four fifths of them singletons. Sequencing used peripheral blood. The receptors come from a man aged 60 to 75 with acute or convalescent COVID-19.

The rearrangement joins TRBV3-1 (or the pseudogene TRBV3-2) to TRBJ2-2; D is perhaps TRBD2 (5 bases). Germline CDR1 LGHDT, CDR2 YNNKEL (reference sequence). The CDR3 sequence is 13 residues long. Trimming cost V 1 base and J 5 bases, with 5 bases left between them. The CDR3 nucleotides read TGTGCCAGCAGCCAAGGCGGGACCGGGGAGCTGTTTTTT. Translating gives CASSQGGTGELFF.

V and J are TRBV2 and TRBJ2-2; tentatively, D is TRBD1 (5 bases). Trimming took off 6 bases at V and 3 bases at J, with 8 bases between the two ends. This CDR3 comprises 13 residues. CDR1 is SNHLY, CDR2 FYNNEI, per germline. CDR3 sequence (DNA): TGTGCCAGCAGGGCACAGGACACCGGGGAGCTGTTTTTT. This gives the protein CASRAQDTGELFF. Filled out from reference TRBV2 and TRBJ2-2, the complete variable domain reads EPEVTQTPSHQVTQMGQEVILRCVPISNHLYFYWYRQILGQKVEFLVSFYNNEISEKSEIFDDQFSVERPDGSNFTLKIRSTKLEDSAMYFCASRAQDTGELFFGEGSRLTVL.

This chain connects TRBV10-1 to TRBJ1-4, with 8 positions matching TRBD1. Looked up from germline, CDR1 is WNHNN and CDR2 is SYGVQD (reference sequence). The CDR3 extends over 13 amino acids. After removal of 8 bases from V and 5 bases from J, the junction contained 4 bases not matched to a gene. DNA for the CDR3: TGCGCCAGCCTTCGGACAGGGAATGAAAAACTGTTTTTT. Encoded protein: CASLRTGNEKLFF.

This clone was recorded only once. This chain uses TRBV13 with TRBJ2-5, with D unclear. Per germline, CDR1 PRHDT and CDR2 FYEKMQ (reference sequence). V was trimmed by 5 bases and J by 5 bases, leaving 18 bases between them. The CDR3 sequence is 15 residues long. The CDR3 nucleotides are TGTGCCAGCAGCCCTACCGATGAGCGCGTCGAGACCCAGTACTTC. Translation gives CASSPTDERVETQYF. The entire variable domain, with the rest obtained from reference TRBV13 and TRBJ2-5, is as follows: AAGVIQSPRHLIKEKRETATLKCYPIPRHDTVYWYQQGPGQDPQFLISFYEKMQSDKGSIPDRFSAQQFSDYHSELNMSSLELGDSALYFCASSPTDERVETQYFGPGTRLLVL.

CDR3 sequence (DNA): TGTGCCAGCAGCGGGGGACAGGGACCAAACTATGGCTACACCTTC. This codes for CASSGGQGPNYGYTF. The chain uses TRBV5-4 and TRBJ1-2; 9 bases agree with TRBD1. The germline V gene encodes CDR1 SGHNT and CDR2 YYREEE (reference sequence). The CDR3 runs 15 residues. Trimming at V came to 4 bases and at J to 2 bases, leaving 6 bases not matched to a gene.

The V gene is TRBV6-5, the J gene TRBJ1-6, with D uncertain. Germline V gene data show CDR1 as MNHEY and CDR2 as SVGAGI. CDR3 length equals 13 residues. V shed 10 bases and J shed 6 bases, with 13 bases lying between them. CDR3 coding DNA: TGTGCCACCCGGGAGACAAGTAATTCACCCCTCCACTTT. Translated, it gives CATRETSNSPLHF.

This clone was seen once. V and J are TRBV12-3 or TRBV12-4 and TRBJ1-1, with D uncertain. V was clipped by 5 bases and J by 4 bases, with 8 bases between them. The CDR3 is 12 amino acids. The CDR3 DNA is TGTGCCAGCAGTCCTACGGTCACTGAAGCTTTCTTT. Its translation is CASSPTVTEAFF.

This rearrangement joins TRBV4-1 to TRBJ2-7, with TRBD2 matching 11 bases. The germline gives CDR1 MGHRA, CDR2 YSYEKL. V was clipped by 6 bases and J by 3 bases; unmatched bases: 4. The CDR3 is 14 residues long. This chain's CDR3 is CASRRLAGGYEQYF. Written as DNA, the CDR3 is TGCGCCAGCAGACGTCTAGCGGGAGGCTACGAGCAGTACTTC.

V gene TRBV28 combines with J gene TRBJ2-7; the match to TRBD1 covers 7 bases. The germline CDR1 and CDR2 sequences are MDHEN and SYDVKM. J was trimmed by 6 bases and V by 6 bases; bases with no gene match: 11. This CDR3 is built from 14 residues. The CDR3 protein is CASRPPRQGFEQYF. CDR3 bases: TGTGCCAGCAGACCCCCGCGACAGGGCTTCGAGCAGTACTTC.

This clone was detected a few times. The chain couples TRBV6-5 to TRBJ1-5, with TRBD1 matching over 8 bases. The V gene end was trimmed by 6 bases and the J gene end by 5 bases; junction bases not matched to a gene: 6. In germline, CDR1 is MNHEY, CDR2 SVGAGI. The CDR3 is made up of 14 amino acids. The CDR3 spells CASSQDRGHQPQHF. DNA for the CDR3: TGTGCCAGCAGCCAAGACAGGGGCCATCAGCCCCAGCATTTT.

In the case of this clone: The junction departs from the called germline gene at one end, perhaps through a read error. This chain joins TRBV2 and TRBJ2-1, with 10 nucleotides matching TRBD2. Per the germline V gene, CDR1 is SNHLY and CDR2 is FYNNEI. This CDR3 has 13 residues. The chain's CDR3 is CASTREGLAGELF. The CDR3 coding sequence is TGTGCCAGCACAAGGGAGGGGCTAGCGGGGGAACTCTTC. Supplemented by reference TRBV2 and TRBJ2-1, the full variable domain reads EPEVTQTPSHQVTQMGQEVILRCVPISNHLYFYWYRQILGQKVEFLVSFYNNEISEKSEIFDDQFSVERPDGSNFTLKIRSTKLEDSAMYFCASTREGLAGELFGPGTRLTVL.

The V gene is TRBV27, the J gene TRBJ1-2; TRBD1 matches at 12 bases. The germline V gene has CDR1 MNHEY and CDR2 SMNVEV (reference sequence). There are 14 residues in the CDR3. Trimming removed 5 bases from V and 8 bases from J; junction bases left unmatched: 6. The DNA of the CDR3 is TGTGCCAGCAGTCAATTTGGGACAGGGGGCGGCTACACCTTC. Residues: CASSQFGTGGGYTF.

The chain carries TRBV7-9 and TRBJ1-1; D remains unclear. The CDR3 is 14 amino acids. V lost 4 bases to trimming and J lost 1 base, with 10 bases between them. CDR1 is SEHNR, CDR2 FQNEAQ, per germline (reference sequence). The CDR3 region has the DNA TGTGCCAGCAGCTCCACTATGCAGAACACTGAAGCTTTCTTT. This sequence encodes CASSSTMQNTEAFF.

This chain joins TRBV4-2 and TRBJ1-3, with TRBD1 as a possible D gene (5 bases). Germline V lookup: CDR1 LGHNA, CDR2 YNFKEQ. The CDR3 extends over 16 amino acids. The V end was cut by 1 base, the J end by 1 base, with 11 bases between. CDR3 coding DNA: TGTGCCAGCAGCCAAGGTGCACGGGGGTCTGGAAACACCATATATTTT. Amino acid sequence: CASSQGARGSGNTIYF.

A single count supports this clone. The genes are TRBV19 and TRBJ1-2; 9 bases match TRBD1. CDR1 is LNHDA, CDR2 SQIVND, per germline (reference sequence). V gave up 7 bases and J gave up 1 base; unmatched junction bases: 4. This CDR3 has 14 amino acids. CDR3: CASNLGQGNYGYTF. As DNA, the CDR3 is TGTGCCAGTAACCTGGGACAGGGTAACTATGGCTACACCTTC. Using reference TRBV19 and TRBJ1-2 for the parts outside the CDR3, the full variable domain is DGGITQSPKYLFRKEGQNVTLSCEQNLNHDAMYWYRQDPGQGLRLIYYSQIVNDFQKGDIAEGYSVSREKKESFPLTVTSAQKNPTAFYLCASNLGQGNYGYTFGSGTRLTVV.

The chain recombines TRBV19 with TRBJ1-6; 8 nucleotides match TRBD1. The junction had 1 base not matched to a gene; V was cut back by 3 bases and J by 6 bases. The CDR3 extends over 14 amino acids. Germline CDR1 reads LNHDA; CDR2 reads SQIVND (reference sequence). As DNA, the CDR3 is TGTGCCAGTAGTATGGACAGGGTTAATTCACCCCTCCACTTT. Translation gives CASSMDRVNSPLHF. Filled out from reference TRBV19 and TRBJ1-6, the complete variable domain reads DGGITQSPKYLFRKEGQNVTLSCEQNLNHDAMYWYRQDPGQGLRLIYYSQIVNDFQKGDIAEGYSVSREKKESFPLTVTSAQKNPTAFYLCASSMDRVNSPLHFGNGTRLTVT.

This clone was observed a few times. V is TRBV27 and J is TRBJ1-2; 7 bases match TRBD1. The germline gives CDR1 MNHEY, CDR2 SMNVEV (reference sequence). J lost 2 bases, V lost 2 bases, and 2 bases had no gene match. This CDR3 comprises 14 residues. CDR3 in DNA: TGTGCCAGCAGTTTAGACAGGGCCAACTATGGCTACACCTTC. Translation: CASSLDRANYGYTF.

Here the CDR3 reads CASSQTGSYEQYF. CDR3 in DNA: TGTGCCAGCAGCCAAACGGGGAGCTACGAGCAGTACTTC. The chain couples TRBV3-1 (or the pseudogene TRBV3-2) to TRBJ2-7; D is possibly TRBD2 (5 bases). Looked up from germline, CDR1 is LGHDT and CDR2 is YNNKEL (reference sequence). Trimming pared 2 bases from V and 3 bases from J, leaving 8 bases between. The CDR3 totals 13 residues.

V and J are TRBV7-2 and TRBJ1-1, with a weak D call TRBD1 (5 bases). V lost 5 bases and J 1 base, leaving 14 bases between the germline ends. CDR3 length equals 15 residues. Germline V gene data show CDR1 as SGHTA and CDR2 as FQGNSA. CDR3 bases: TGTGCCAGCAGCACTACAGGTTTAGGGAACACTGAAGCTTTCTTT. Translated, it gives CASSTTGLGNTEAFF.

The chain links TRBV6-5 to TRBJ2-5; D perhaps matches TRBD1 (6 bases). The CDR3 consists of 16 residues. CDR1 MNHEY and CDR2 SVGAGI come from the germline V gene. Trimming left V 0 bases short and J 2 bases short, with 13 bases between. CDR3 sequence: CASSYSARTAQETQYF. DNA for the CDR3: TGTGCCAGCAGTTACTCGGCGAGGACAGCTCAAGAGACCCAGTACTTC.

The V gene is TRBV19, the J gene TRBJ2-7, with 8 bases identical to TRBD1. Germline values: CDR1 LNHDA, CDR2 SQIVND (reference sequence). V lost 7 bases, J lost 3 bases, and 8 bases stayed unmatched. The CDR3 consists of 14 residues. The DNA for the CDR3 is TGTGCCAGTATTAGGAACGGGACAGGCTACGAGCAGTACTTC. It codes for CASIRNGTGYEQYF.